This TCR beta chain was obtained from a study of blood T cell repertoires in COVID-19. Looking at the study overall: Whether acute or convalescent, the COVID-19 samples came from the United States, Italy and Spain. The cDNA or gDNA used as material had been derived from T cells, B-cell-depleted T cells, or PBMCs.

Authors' analysis steps: Using reference gene primer amplification, nucleated cell counts were estimated. Here immunoSEQ multiplex PCR was the method, and the copy in TCRdb shows in-frame clones only, minus some. For V, J and clone size, that table is used; D and trimming come from the DNA. The repertoire holds over 100,000 clones, with about 91% as singletons. The TCR was taken from a man aged 45-60 years with acute or convalescent COVID-19. The sample comprised peripheral blood.

The CDR3 reads CARPPGQGAYEQYF. The CDR3 nucleotides are TGTGCCAGGCCCCCGGGACAGGGGGCCTACGAGCAGTACTTC. The J gene is TRBJ2-7, the V gene TRBV7-4; TRBD1 aligns across 11 bases. Trimming at V came to 9 bases and at J to 2 bases, leaving 6 bases not matched to a gene. The germline V gene has CDR1 SGHVT and CDR2 SQSDAQ. The CDR3 runs to 14 residues.